The rows below give T cell receptor beta chains drawn from one sample of a study of CD8+ T cells in alopecia areata. TCRdb keeps only in-frame clones here, not all; method: immunoSEQ multiplex PCR. The data show fewer than 250,000 clones, more than 30% seen once. The sample here was CD4+ T cells sorted from blood, taken between weeks 30 and 35, from a patient treated with tofacitinib. Receptors were obtained from a human donor with alopecia areata. The CDR3 runs from the conserved cysteine through the conserved F or W. The D gene is left open where the match is weak. The listing skips clone size in some rows; elsewhere it reads once, few, many or a size class.

D: .; size: .; J: TRBJ2-5; V: TRBV29-1; CDR3: CSVGDQETQYF; DNA: TGCAGCGTCGGGGACCAAGAGACCCAGTACTTC
D: TRBD2; size: .; J: TRBJ2-3; V: TRBV29-1; CDR3: CSVEGKRGGLSTDTQYF; DNA: TGCAGCGTTGAAGGCAAGCGGGGGGGCCTGAGCACAGATACGCAGTATTTT
D: .; size: .; J: TRBJ2-1; V: TRBV30; CDR3: CAWSERGRYNEQFF; DNA: TGTGCCTGGAGTGAACGGGGACGTTACAATGAGCAGTTCTTC
D: .; size: .; J: TRBJ1-2; V: TRBV4-1; CDR3: CASSLTGYGYTF; DNA: TGCGCCAGCAGCCTGACAGGCTATGGCTACACCTTC
D: .; size: .; J: TRBJ2-3; V: TRBV15; CDR3: CATSRDLGMDTQYF; DNA: TGTGCCACCAGCAGAGATTTGGGTATGGATACGCAGTATTTT
D: TRBD2; size: .; J: TRBJ2-3; V: TRBV7-3; CDR3: CASGLSGGAADTQYF; DNA: TGTGCCAGCGGGCTTAGCGGGGGGGCCGCAGATACGCAGTATTTT
D: .; size: .; J: TRBJ2-2; V: TRBV2; CDR3: CASRALASGNTGELFF; DNA: TGTGCCAGCAGGGCCCTCGCGAGTGGGAACACCGGGGAGCTGTTTTTT
D: .; size: .; J: TRBJ2-4; V: TRBV15; CDR3: CATSRDPQIGKNIQYF; DNA: TGTGCCACCAGCAGAGATCCTCAGATTGGCAAAAACATTCAGTACTTC
D: TRBD1; size: .; J: TRBJ1-5; V: TRBV4-1; CDR3: CASSLDRRSAVQHF; DNA: TGCGCCAGCAGCCTGGACAGGAGGTCTGCCGTCCAGCATTTT
D: .; size: .; J: TRBJ2-4; V: TRBV4-2; CDR3: CASSQDGWLAKNIQYF; DNA: TGTGCCAGCAGCCAAGATGGGTGGTTAGCCAAAAACATTCAGTACTTC
D: .; size: .; J: TRBJ2-1; V: TRBV30; CDR3: CAWSVMGHEQFF; DNA: TGTGCCTGGAGTGTAATGGGCCATGAGCAGTTCTTC
D: TRBD2; size: few; J: TRBJ2-3; V: TRBV5-1; CDR3: CASSRRTSGGAGDTQYF; DNA: TGCGCCAGCAGCCGTCGGACTAGCGGGGGGGCCGGCGATACGCAGTATTTT
D: .; size: .; J: TRBJ2-1; V: TRBV9; CDR3: CASSVPTSRKQFF; DNA: TGTGCCAGCAGCGTTCCCACTTCTAGAAAGCAGTTCTTC
D: TRBD1; size: few; J: TRBJ1-1; V: TRBV30; CDR3: CACMAGGANTEAFF; DNA: TGTGCCTGTATGGCAGGGGGCGCGAACACTGAAGCTTTCTTT
D: TRBD2; size: .; J: TRBJ2-7; V: TRBV11-1; CDR3: CASSHPQGLAGYEQYF; DNA: TGTGCCAGCAGCCACCCTCAAGGACTAGCGGGCTACGAGCAGTACTTC
D: TRBD1; size: .; J: TRBJ2-2; V: TRBV30; CDR3: CAWREGQGRTGELFF; DNA: TGTGCCTGGAGGGAGGGACAGGGGAGGACCGGGGAGCTGTTTTTT
D: TRBD1; size: .; J: TRBJ1-1; V: TRBV19; CDR3: CASSTGTGAYTEAFF; DNA: TGTGCCAGTAGTACGGGGACAGGGGCGTACACTGAAGCTTTCTTT
D: .; size: .; J: TRBJ2-4; V: TRBV2; CDR3: CASSVVQAKNIQYF; DNA: TGTGCCAGCAGTGTGGTGCAAGCCAAAAACATTCAGTACTTC
D: TRBD2; size: .; J: TRBJ2-3; V: TRBV6-5; CDR3: CASSPSGGGTDTQYF; DNA: TGTGCCAGCAGTCCTAGCGGGGGAGGCACAGATACGCAGTATTTT
D: .; size: .; J: TRBJ2-1; V: TRBV2; CDR3: CASSYRRGNEQFF; DNA: TGTGCCAGCAGTTACCGGCGGGGCAATGAGCAGTTCTTC
D: .; size: few; J: TRBJ2-7; V: TRBV5-1; CDR3: CASSSESEQYF; DNA: TGCGCCAGCAGCTCGGAAAGCGAGCAGTACTTC
D: .; size: .; J: TRBJ1-4; V: TRBV29-1; CDR3: CSVQPAGPTSNEKLFF; DNA: TGCAGCGTGCAACCTGCTGGACCGACCTCTAATGAAAAACTGTTTTTT
D: .; size: .; J: TRBJ2-6; V: TRBV30; CDR3: CAWTGSGANVLTF; DNA: TGTGCCTGGACTGGCTCTGGGGCCAACGTCCTGACTTTC
D: TRBD1; size: .; J: TRBJ2-7; V: TRBV2; CDR3: CASSGQVRFEQYF; DNA: TGTGCCAGCAGCGGACAGGTCCGATTCGAGCAGTACTTC
D: .; size: .; J: TRBJ1-6; V: TRBV5-1; CDR3: CASSLGAPRDVNSPLHF; DNA: TGCGCCAGCAGCTTGGGGGCACCCCGGGACGTTAATTCACCCCTCCACTTT
D: .; size: .; J: TRBJ1-1; V: TRBV9; CDR3: CASSVEVRVKGYTEAFF; DNA: TGTGCCAGCAGCGTAGAAGTTAGGGTAAAAGGTTACACTGAAGCTTTCTTT
D: .; size: .; J: TRBJ1-2; V: TRBV4-1; CDR3: CASSQEIRPGSTF; DNA: TGCGCCAGCAGCCAAGAGATCCGGCCGGGCTCCACCTTC
D: .; size: .; J: TRBJ1-2; V: TRBV12-5; CDR3: CASGLVSVGNNYGYTF; DNA: TGTGCTAGTGGTTTGGTATCGGTCGGTAATAACTATGGCTACACCTTC
D: .; size: few; J: TRBJ2-1; V: TRBV14; CDR3: CASSPYRDEQFF; DNA: TGTGCCAGCAGCCCCTACAGGGATGAGCAGTTCTTC
D: .; size: .; J: TRBJ2-3; V: TRBV2; CDR3: CASSLREPRTDTQYF; DNA: TGTGCCAGCAGTTTACGGGAGCCCCGCACAGATACGCAGTATTTT
D: .; size: .; J: TRBJ1-5; V: TRBV2; CDR3: CASSGTGNQPQHF; DNA: TGTGCCAGCAGTGGGACAGGCAATCAGCCCCAGCATTTT
D: .; size: few; J: TRBJ2-3; V: TRBV19; CDR3: CASSIGSSRADTQYF; DNA: TGTGCCAGTAGTATTGGCTCGTCCCGGGCAGATACGCAGTATTTT
D: .; size: .; J: TRBJ1-6; V: TRBV30; CDR3: CAWSVTESPLHF; DNA: TGTGCCTGGAGTGTTACCGAATCACCCCTCCACTTT
D: TRBD1; size: .; J: TRBJ2-7; V: TRBV5-1; CDR3: CASSPAGTGGYEQYF; DNA: TGCGCCAGCAGCCCCGCCGGGACAGGGGGTTACGAGCAGTACTTC
D: .; size: many; J: TRBJ1-1; V: TRBV7-2; CDR3: CASRYPSSGAAFF; DNA: TGTGCCAGCAGATACCCCAGCAGCGGAGCGGCTTTCTTT
D: .; size: .; J: TRBJ2-7; V: TRBV30; CDR3: CAWTAPGHQGKQYF; DNA: TGTGCCTGGACCGCCCCGGGACACCAGGGCAAGCAGTACTTC
D: TRBD2; size: .; J: TRBJ2-3; V: TRBV9; CDR3: CASSVMRLAGADTQYF; DNA: TGTGCCAGCAGCGTAATGCGCCTAGCGGGAGCAGATACGCAGTATTTT
D: .; size: .; J: TRBJ1-4; V: TRBV30; CDR3: CAWSSKGATNEKLFF; DNA: TGTGCCTGGAGTTCAAAAGGTGCAACTAATGAAAAACTGTTTTTT
D: .; size: .; J: TRBJ1-3; V: TRBV30; CDR3: CAWRWTGPYGNTIYF; DNA: TGTGCCTGGAGGTGGACGGGCCCCTATGGAAACACCATATATTTT
D: .; size: .; J: TRBJ2-6; V: TRBV6-6; CDR3: CASSPMVTGANVLTF; DNA: TGTGCCAGCAGCCCTATGGTCACTGGGGCCAACGTCCTGACTTTC
D: .; size: .; J: TRBJ1-4; V: TRBV6-1; CDR3: CASSESVVRTNEKLFF; DNA: TGTGCCAGCAGTGAAAGTGTGGTTCGGACTAATGAAAAACTGTTTTTT
D: .; size: few; J: TRBJ2-3; V: TRBV5-1; CDR3: CASSLEAASTDTQYF; DNA: TGCGCCAGCAGCTTGGAAGCAGCCAGCACAGATACGCAGTATTTT
D: .; size: many; J: TRBJ1-1; V: TRBV14; CDR3: CASRPGTFTLNTEAFF; DNA: TGTGCCAGCCGTCCCGGGACATTTACCCTGAACACTGAAGCTTTCTTT
D: .; size: few; J: TRBJ2-5; V: TRBV15; CDR3: CATSQKRSARGVGETQYF; DNA: TGTGCCACCAGCCAAAAGCGATCGGCCAGGGGAGTGGGTGAGACCCAGTACTTC
D: TRBD1; size: .; J: TRBJ1-5; V: TRBV29-1; CDR3: CSVVYRGTSNQPQHF; DNA: TGCAGCGTAGTTTACAGGGGAACTAGCAATCAGCCCCAGCATTTT
D: .; size: .; J: TRBJ1-1; V: TRBV29-1; CDR3: CSVPTGLNTEAFF; DNA: TGCAGCGTTCCGACGGGGCTGAACACTGAAGCTTTCTTT
D: .; size: .; J: TRBJ2-2; V: TRBV6-1; CDR3: CASSVEHNTGELFF; DNA: TGTGCCAGCAGTGTGGAGCACAACACCGGGGAGCTGTTTTTT
D: TRBD1; size: few; J: TRBJ1-2; V: TRBV29-1; CDR3: CSVQRDRGNGYTF; DNA: TGCAGCGTCCAAAGGGACAGGGGGAATGGCTACACCTTC
D: .; size: few; J: TRBJ2-1; V: TRBV10-3; CDR3: CAISESGGEQFF; DNA: TGTGCCATCAGTGAGTCGGGGGGTGAGCAGTTCTTC
D: .; size: few; J: TRBJ2-1; V: TRBV29-1; CDR3: CSVEEWRGNEQFF; DNA: TGCAGCGTTGAGGAATGGAGGGGAAATGAGCAGTTCTTC
D: TRBD1; size: .; J: TRBJ1-2; V: TRBV19; CDR3: CASTPTLDRAYGYTF; DNA: TGTGCCAGTACCCCGACCCTCGACAGGGCCTATGGCTACACCTTC
D: TRBD1; size: .; J: TRBJ1-1; V: TRBV30; CDR3: CAWAGQGGTEAFF; DNA: TGTGCCTGGGCGGGACAGGGAGGAACTGAAGCTTTCTTT
D: .; size: .; J: TRBJ2-3; V: TRBV5-1; CDR3: CASSLATRDTQYF; DNA: TGCGCCAGCAGCTTGGCCACGAGAGATACGCAGTATTTT
D: .; size: few; J: TRBJ1-2; V: TRBV29-1; CDR3: CSVGPRAGNYGYTF; DNA: TGCAGCGTTGGGCCCCGGGCGGGGAACTATGGCTACACCTTC